A selection of T cell receptor beta chains follows, all from one sample in a study of T-cell reconstitution after alpha-beta-depleted transplantation in children. TCRdb fed the PCR reads into MiXCR, producing one record per CDR3 protein. This sample has around 190,000 distinct CDR3 sequences, with roughly 7% found just once. Sample: PBMCs, taken before TCRalphabeta/CD19-depleted stem cell transplant. The source is a boy between 2 and 10 years old with acute lymphoblastic leukemia, due to receive a stem cell transplant. CDR3s include the opening cysteine and the closing phenylalanine or tryptophan. A D gene is named only where the DNA matches it firmly. Size values are once, few and many counts, or a class for expanded clones, and some rows have none.

abundance | j_gene | v_gene | d_gene | CDR3aa | CDR3nt
many | TRBJ2-1 | TRBV20-1 | TRBD1 | CSARVGQGYFF | TGCAGTGCTAGAGTGGGACAGGGCTATTTCTTC
. | TRBJ2-3 | TRBV6-5 | . | CASRQTDTQYF | TGTGCCAGCAGACAGACAGATACGCAGTATTTT
many | TRBJ1-1 | TRBV7-8 | . | CASSSSSRWAAFF | TGTGCCAGCAGCTCTTCGTCCCGTTGGGCAGCTTTCTTT
many | TRBJ2-3 | TRBV29-1 | . | CSVEEGGRGTDTQYF | TGCAGCGTTGAAGAGGGGGGCAGGGGCACAGATACGCAGTATTTT
. | TRBJ2-2 | TRBV4-3 | TRBD1 | CASSQGDRVDTGELFF | TGCGCCAGCAGCCAAGGGGACAGGGTGGACACCGGGGAGCTGTTTTTT
. | TRBJ2-1 | TRBV9 | TRBD2 | CASTTPAGVGSYNEQFF | TGTGCCAGCACCACTCCAGCGGGAGTTGGCTCCTACAATGAGCAGTTCTTC
. | TRBJ2-2 | TRBV6-5 | TRBD2 | CASSYDGGANTGELFF | TGTGCCAGCAGTTACGACGGGGGGGCGAACACCGGGGAGCTGTTTTTT
many | TRBJ1-1 | TRBV29-1 | . | CSGQLAPNTEAFF | TGCAGCGGTCAGTTGGCCCCGAACACTGAAGCTTTCTTT
many | TRBJ1-5 | TRBV11-2 | . | CASSLDLGKSQPQHF | TGTGCCAGCAGCTTAGATCTGGGAAAAAGTCAGCCCCAGCATTTT
many | TRBJ1-2 | TRBV7-9 | . | CASSPVGIAGYTF | TGTGCCAGCAGCCCAGTCGGGATCGCTGGCTACACCTTC
. | TRBJ2-1 | TRBV27 | . | CASSLSSYTYNEQFF | TGTGCCAGCAGTTTAAGTTCCTATACCTACAATGAGCAGTTCTTC